Listed here are 27 T cell receptor beta chains from one sample, sequenced in a study of blood T cell repertoires in COVID-19. Assay: immunoSEQ multiplex PCR; the TCRdb copy retains only in-frame clones and omits some. The sample consists of around 270,000 clones, approximately 83% of them appearing once. The specimen was peripheral blood. The receptors originated from an older person with COVID-19, enrolled during active disease.

The V gene is TRBV7-3, the J gene TRBJ2-1, with TRBD2 matching 8 bases. CDR3 length equals 17 residues. Germline V gene data show CDR1 as SGHTA and CDR2 as FQGTGA. The trim removed 7 bases at V and 6 bases at J, leaving 17 bases unmatched. CDR3 region: CASNGRAGAGPPNEQFF. The CDR3 DNA reads as TGTGCCAGCAACGGGAGGGCTGGAGCAGGACCGCCCAATGAGCAGTTCTTC.

The gene calls are TRBV11-3 and TRBJ2-1; 7 positions agree with TRBD2. The CDR3 has 15 residues. CDR1 and CDR2 from the germline V gene are SGHNT and YENEEA. V dropped 4 bases and J dropped 6; count of bases not matched to a gene: 9. The CDR3 is CASSSLAAAGNEQFF. The DNA of the CDR3 is TGTGCCAGCAGCTCCCTAGCGGCCGCTGGCAATGAGCAGTTCTTC.

This chain connects TRBV28 to TRBJ1-2; the match to TRBD1 covers 8 bases. CDR3 size: 14 residues. The V gene's germline CDR1 is MDHEN and CDR2 SYDVKM. The V and J ends lost 5 bases and 4 bases, in that order; junction bases with no gene match: 6. The chain's CDR3 is CASSLPGQAYGYTF. DNA of the CDR3: TGTGCCAGCAGTCTACCGGGACAGGCCTATGGCTACACCTTC.

The chain uses TRBV27 and TRBJ1-2; D remains unclear. The ends were cut back, 7 bases at V and 6 bases at J, with 21 bases in the middle. This CDR3 contains 15 residues. Germline-derived CDR1 and CDR2 are MNHEY and SMNVEV (reference sequence). For the CDR3, the DNA is TGTGCCAGCACCACCGGGAGGGTGGGCCTTAATGGCTACACCTTC. Translation: CASTTGRVGLNGYTF.

The CDR3 DNA reads as TGTGCCAGCAGTCGCGTGGGGGCAGCCCGAGGAATGTTGAACACCATATATTTT. This encodes CASSRVGAARGMLNTIYF. The chain employs TRBV6-6 and TRBJ1-3; D may be TRBD1 (6 bases). This CDR3 spans 18 amino acids. Trimming removed 5 bases from V and 7 bases from J, with 27 bases in between. Germline V gives CDR1 MNHNY, CDR2 SVGAGI (reference sequence).

This chain links TRBV21-1 with TRBJ1-1; the DNA was not compared with TRBD1, the D call given in the table. TRBV21-1 represents a pseudogene. The CDR3 spans 15 residues. CDR3 protein: CASSSRQGRLTEAFF. The CDR3 nucleotides are TGTGCCAGCAGCTCCCGACAGGGGAGGCTCACTGAAGCTTTCTTT.

V usage is TRBV30 and J usage is TRBJ1-4; D remains ambiguous. Germline values: CDR1 GTSNPN, CDR2 SVGIG (reference sequence). The V and J ends lost 3 bases and 4 bases respectively, with 12 bases between them. This CDR3 is 14 amino acids long. The chain's CDR3 is CAWSLSRSNEKLFF. The CDR3 bases are TGTGCCTGGAGCCTATCGAGGAGTAATGAAAAACTGTTTTTT.

This chain connects TRBV5-1 to TRBJ2-1; 15 bases line up with TRBD2. V dropped 3 bases and J dropped 8; count of bases not matched to a gene: 3. CDR1 is SGHRS and CDR2 is YFSETQ in the germline V gene. This CDR3 has 15 residues. In DNA, the CDR3 is TGCGCCAGCAGCTACGGGACTAGCGGGAGGTATGAGCAGTTCTTC. Its translation is CASSYGTSGRYEQFF.

The chain carries TRBV7-2 and TRBJ2-5, with no clear D. There are 12 residues in the CDR3. Trimming shortened V by 5 bases and J by 0 bases, and 4 bases separated the two germline ends. Germline loops: CDR1 SGHTA, CDR2 FQGNSA. The CDR3 here is CASSRDQETQYF. The CDR3 nucleotides read TGTGCCAGCAGCCGGGACCAAGAGACCCAGTACTTC.

This clone was observed once. The J gene is TRBJ2-1, the V gene TRBV2; TRBD2 aligns across 12 bases. The length of the CDR3 is 14 residues. V shed 8 bases, J shed 8 bases, and the junction held 7 bases outside the gene matches. Germline lookup yields CDR1 SNHLY and CDR2 FYNNEI. CDR3: CASQTSGSLDEQFF. The CDR3, as DNA: TGTGCCAGCCAGACTAGCGGGAGCTTGGATGAGCAGTTCTTC. Full variable domain (missing parts from reference TRBV2 and TRBJ2-1): EPEVTQTPSHQVTQMGQEVILRCVPISNHLYFYWYRQILGQKVEFLVSFYNNEISEKSEIFDDQFSVERPDGSNFTLKIRSTKLEDSAMYFCASQTSGSLDEQFFGPGTRLTVL.

This clone was detected once. The chain combines TRBV12-3 or TRBV12-4 with TRBJ2-1, with D perhaps matching TRBD2 (5 bases). The CDR3 has 11 amino acids. The V and J ends lost 5 bases and 10 bases respectively, with 9 bases between them. CDR3 nucleotides: TGTGCCAGCAGTCAACTAGAGGAGCAGTTCTTC. Its translation: CASSQLEEQFF.

V and J are TRBV10-3 and TRBJ2-2; D is unclear. This CDR3 has 14 residues. Germline V lookup: CDR1 ENHRY, CDR2 SYGVKD. V was shortened by 3 bases and J by 5 bases, with 10 bases between the two germline ends. The CDR3 nucleotides are TGTGCCATCAGTGAAGTCCCGGTTACCGGGGAGCTGTTTTTT. Translated: CAISEVPVTGELFF.

The sample holds many counts of this clone. The CDR3, as DNA: TGTGCCAGCAGCCCCCCTGTGAAGCGACCATTGAGTTACGAGCAGTACTTC. This translates into CASSPPVKRPLSYEQYF. The chain links TRBV7-2 to TRBJ2-7; D gene unclear. Looked up from germline, CDR1 is SGHTA and CDR2 is FQGNSA. There are 17 residues in the CDR3. The V gene lost 5 bases and the J gene lost 4 bases, with 24 bases spanning the gap.

The J gene is TRBJ1-1, the V gene TRBV19; D not certain. The germline gives CDR1 LNHDA, CDR2 SQIVND (reference sequence). V was trimmed by 7 bases and J by 8 bases, leaving 29 bases between them. This CDR3 region has 17 residues. CDR3 sequence: CASTAPPKARVLIEAFF. The DNA of the CDR3 is TGTGCCAGTACCGCCCCACCCAAGGCGCGGGTGCTCATAGAAGCTTTCTTT.

J is TRBJ2-5 and V is TRBV3-1 (or the pseudogene TRBV3-2); possible D gene TRBD1, 5 bases. The germline V and J ends were trimmed by 1 base and 4 bases, with 10 bases remaining between them. This CDR3 region has 14 residues. Germline CDR1 is LGHDT and CDR2 is YNNKEL (reference sequence). The chain's CDR3 is CASSQGNRIETQYF. DNA of the CDR3: TGTGCCAGCAGCCAAGGGAACAGGATAGAGACCCAGTACTTC.

This clone showed up just once. The chain carries TRBV7-3 and TRBJ2-7; D uncertain. Germline CDR1 and CDR2: SGHTA and FQGTGA. The V gene lost 2 bases and the J gene lost 6 bases, with 11 bases spanning the gap. This CDR3 is built from 13 residues. CDR3 protein: CASSLGQVGEQYF. The DNA for the CDR3 is TGTGCCAGCAGCTTAGGGCAGGTGGGCGAGCAGTACTTC.

The V and J genes are TRBV6-2 or TRBV6-3 and TRBJ2-7, with unresolved D. Germline assignment: CDR1 MNHEY and CDR2 SVGEGT. V was pared by 2 bases and J by 6 bases, with 11 bases between. CDR3 size: 13 residues. CDR3 amino acids: CASSYMVFSEQYF. CDR3 nucleotide sequence: TGTGCCAGCAGTTACATGGTCTTCAGCGAGCAGTACTTC.

This clone was seen ten or more times. The chain couples TRBV30 to TRBJ1-5, with a weak D call TRBD1 (6 bases). CDR3 length: 14 residues. Germline CDR1 GTSNPN, CDR2 SVGIG (reference sequence). V lost 3 bases and J lost 6, with 15 bases in between. The CDR3: CAWRGDTGGQPQHF. CDR3 bases: TGTGCCTGGAGGGGGGACACCGGAGGTCAGCCCCAGCATTTT. The entire variable domain, with the rest obtained from reference TRBV30 and TRBJ1-5, is as follows: SQTIHQWPATLVQPVGSPLSLECTVEGTSNPNLYWYRQAAGRGLQLLFYSVGIGQISSEVPQNLSASRPQDRQFILSSKKLLLSDSGFYLCAWRGDTGGQPQHFGDGTRLSIL.

The V call is TRBV6-2 or TRBV6-3, the J call TRBJ1-1; D not resolved. CDR1 is MNHEY, CDR2 SVGEGT, per germline. The V end lost 1 base, the J end lost 7 bases, and 10 bases lay between the germline ends. CDR3 length equals 13 residues. The CDR3 is CASSYLQAGEAFF. The CDR3 DNA reads as TGTGCCAGCAGTTACTTGCAGGCGGGTGAAGCTTTCTTT.

J is TRBJ1-3 and V is TRBV11-2; no definite D call. Trimming took off 4 bases at V and 2 bases at J, with 3 bases between the two ends. CDR1 and CDR2 from the germline V gene are SGHAT and FQNNGV. The CDR3 loop spans 12 amino acids. The CDR3 region has the DNA TGTGCCAGCAGCTCAACTGGAAACACCATATATTTT. It specifies CASSSTGNTIYF.

The chain recombines TRBV7-2 with TRBJ2-5; a weak D match, TRBD2 (5 bases). The CDR3 runs 14 residues. Trimming took off 5 bases at V and 4 bases at J, with 14 bases between the two ends. Germline V lookup: CDR1 SGHTA, CDR2 FQGNSA. CDR3 in amino acids: CASSMDLRPETQYF. CDR3 coding DNA: TGTGCCAGCAGCATGGACTTGCGCCCAGAGACCCAGTACTTC. Using reference TRBV7-2 and TRBJ2-5 for the parts outside the CDR3, the full variable domain is GAGVSQSPSNKVTEKGKDVELRCDPISGHTALYWYRQSLGQGLEFLIYFQGNSAPDKSGLPSDRFSAERTGGSVSTLTIQRTQQEDSAVYLCASSMDLRPETQYFGPGTRLLVL.

This clone was seen only a few times. This chain links TRBV11-2 with TRBJ2-1; 10 nucleotides agree with TRBD2. This CDR3 is built from 16 residues. The germline V gene has CDR1 SGHAT and CDR2 FQNNGV. The V segment lost 2 bases and the J segment 10 bases; nucleotides outside the gene matches: 11. The CDR3, as DNA: TGTGCCAGCAGCTTATCTCTAGCGGGGGACCGTTGGGAGCAGTTCTTC. Protein: CASSLSLAGDRWEQFF.

The DNA for the CDR3 is TGTGCCAGCAGCTTTCTAGGGAGGGAGCAGTACTTC. Amino acid sequence: CASSFLGREQYF. This sequence joins TRBV7-3 and TRBJ2-7; D is perhaps TRBD2 (6 bases). V lost 3 bases and J 7 bases, leaving 10 bases between the germline ends. The CDR3 runs 12 residues. Per germline, CDR1 SGHTA and CDR2 FQGTGA.

The chain recombines TRBV5-1 with TRBJ2-7, with TRBD1 matching 8 bases. Trimming removed 3 bases from V and 5 bases from J; junction bases left unmatched: 10. This CDR3 is built from 15 residues. The germline V gene has CDR1 SGHRS and CDR2 YFSETQ. CDR3 DNA sequence: TGCGCCAGCAGCTCGGTAATCCAGGGGGCCCACGAGCAGTACTTC. Residues: CASSSVIQGAHEQYF.

This clone was seen just once. V and J are TRBV23-1 and TRBJ1-2, with D maybe TRBD1 (5 bases). TRBV23-1 is treated as an ORF (open reading frame) with a function not yet certain. The CDR3 sequence is 17 residues long. Trimming left V 0 bases short and J 3 bases short, with 17 bases between. CDR3 nucleotide sequence: TGCGCCAGCAGTCAATCTCAAGGGCGCCAGGGCGACTATGGCTACACCTTC. It yields the protein CASSQSQGRQGDYGYTF.

The chain uses TRBV3-1 (or the pseudogene TRBV3-2) and TRBJ1-6, with D uncertain. Looked up from germline, CDR1 is LGHDT and CDR2 is YNNKEL (reference sequence). The CDR3 sequence is 15 residues long. Trimming took 6 bases from V and 9 from J, leaving 18 bases between them. CDR3 bases: TGTGCCAGCAGTCTGAGACAAGGGAGTAGTTCACCCCTCCACTTT. This codes for CASSLRQGSSSPLHF.

The chain combines TRBV4-1 with TRBJ2-2, with TRBD1 matching 9 bases. The J segment lost 1 base and the V segment lost 3 bases, leaving 3 bases of the junction unmatched. In germline, CDR1 is MGHRA, CDR2 YSYEKL. The CDR3 totals 16 residues. CDR3 in amino acids: CASSHKTGGNTGELFF. The CDR3 DNA reads TGCGCCAGCAGCCATAAGACAGGGGGGAACACCGGGGAGCTGTTTTTT.